Given below is one TCR beta chain in context. This CDR3 comprises 12 residues. The germline CDR1 and CDR2 sequences are SGHAT and FQNNGV. Trimming cost V 5 bases and J 6 bases, with 10 bases left between them. Original analysis: Amplified reference gene primers provided the basis for estimating nucleated cell counts. Sequencing used immunoSEQ multiplex PCR; TCRdb keeps in-frame clones, though not all of them. D and trimming come from the DNA, and the V and J calls and clone size come from that table. Altogether fewer than 95,000 clones are present, 88% being singletons, with the ten largest covering 4.8%. This entry is derived from a study of blood T cell repertoires in COVID-19. About the research overall: Some COVID-19 samples were acute and others convalescent; all came from the United States, Italy and Spain. PBMCs, B-cell-depleted T cells, or T cells provided the cDNA or gDNA that made up the material.

Sequencing used peripheral blood. The chain couples TRBV11-2 to TRBJ1-1; D not certain. The sequence derives from a woman older than 75 with acute or convalescent COVID-19. The CDR3 sequence is CASSITVAEAFF. DNA for the CDR3: TGTGCCAGCAGCATTACAGTGGCTGAAGCTTTCTTT.